Listed here are 24 T cell receptor beta chains from one sample, sequenced in a study of PD-L1 blockade in urothelial cancer. The time point is: pretreatment peripheral blood. Repertoires were generated with immunoSEQ multiplex PCR, while TCRdb's copy carries only in-frame clones and drops some. The top ten clones hold under 15% of a sample with about 79,000 clones, about 90% of them seen once. The sample in question was PBMCs, obtained around atezolizumab (anti-PD-L1) treatment. All receptors derive from a man aged 55 to 69 with urothelial cancer.

The chain uses TRBV11-3 and TRBJ2-1; TRBD2 is a possible D gene (6 bases). Looked up from germline, CDR1 is SGHNT and CDR2 is YENEEA. V lost 5 bases and J 7 bases, leaving 12 bases between the germline ends. CDR3 length: 13 amino acids. The CDR3 loop reads CASSLWRGNEQFF. In nucleotides, the CDR3 is TGTGCCAGCAGCCTCTGGAGGGGAAATGAGCAGTTCTTC.

This clone was seen once. The V gene is TRBV6-5, the J gene TRBJ2-5, with 8 bases matching TRBD1. Trimming cost V 6 bases and J 2 bases; bases outside gene matches: 5. This CDR3 spans 14 amino acids. Germline V gene data show CDR1 as MNHEY and CDR2 as SVGAGI. CDR3 sequence: CASRRTGSQETQYF. CDR3 sequence (DNA): TGTGCCAGCAGACGGACAGGGTCTCAAGAGACCCAGTACTTC.

The chain is built from TRBV4-1 and TRBJ1-1; D possibly corresponds to TRBD1 (6 bases). This CDR3 has 13 residues. V was shortened by 3 bases and J by 6 bases, with 11 bases between the two germline ends. Germline V gene lookup returns CDR1 MGHRA and CDR2 YSYEKL. In nucleotides, the CDR3 is TGCGCCAGCAGCCAGATCACAGGGCCTGAAGCTTTCTTT. Protein: CASSQITGPEAFF.

V usage is TRBV7-2 and J usage is TRBJ1-2; no reliable D call. The CDR3 has 13 amino acids. Germline V gene sequence: CDR1 SGHTA, CDR2 FQGNSA. V was trimmed by 4 bases and J by 9 bases, leaving 15 bases between them. The CDR3 region has the DNA TGTGCCAGCAGCTCGGGAGGTGGGTTTAGCTACACCTTC. Encoded protein: CASSSGGGFSYTF.

The chain combines TRBV7-2 with TRBJ1-4, with D perhaps TRBD1 (6 bases). V was pared by 2 bases and J by 10 bases, with 17 bases between. In germline, CDR1 is SGHTA, CDR2 FQGNSA. The CDR3 is 15 amino acids. The CDR3 DNA reads as TGTGCCAGCAGCTTAATTTCTACAGGGAGTGGAAAACTGTTTTTT. It yields the protein CASSLISTGSGKLFF. The variable domain in full, completed from reference TRBV7-2 and TRBJ1-4, reads GAGVSQSPSNKVTEKGKDVELRCDPISGHTALYWYRQSLGQGLEFLIYFQGNSAPDKSGLPSDRFSAERTGGSVSTLTIQRTQQEDSAVYLCASSLISTGSGKLFFGSGTQLSVL.

The rearrangement joins TRBV30 to TRBJ2-6, with D possibly being TRBD1 (6 bases). V lost 0 bases and J lost 4, with 7 bases in between. The CDR3 is 14 amino acids. Per the germline V gene, CDR1 is GTSNPN and CDR2 is SVGIG (reference sequence). In DNA form, the CDR3 reads TGTGCCTGGAGTGTGGGGGCCGGGGCCAACGTCCTGACTTTC. Amino acids: CAWSVGAGANVLTF.

The chain has TRBV18 and TRBJ2-2; 7 bases are a match to TRBD1. After removal of 6 bases from V and 0 bases from J, the junction contained 4 bases not matched to a gene. The CDR3 spans 15 residues. Germline CDR1 is KGHSH and CDR2 is LQKENI. The CDR3 DNA sequence: TGTGCCAGCTCGTCGACAGGGCCGAACACCGGGGAGCTGTTTTTT. It is translated as CASSSTGPNTGELFF.

The V and J genes are TRBV5-6 and TRBJ2-1, with TRBD1 as a possible D gene (5 bases). Trimming shortened V by 4 bases and J by 2 bases, and 7 bases separated the two germline ends. From germline, CDR1 is SGHDT and CDR2 YYEEEE. This CDR3 has 13 residues. The CDR3 protein is CASSRTPYNEQFF. The DNA of the CDR3 is TGTGCCAGCAGCCGGACACCCTACAATGAGCAGTTCTTC.

The chain carries TRBV6-5 and TRBJ2-7; D is uncertain. Germline loops: CDR1 MNHEY, CDR2 SVGAGI. This CDR3 has 14 residues. V was shortened by 6 bases and J by 5 bases, with 17 bases between the two germline ends. In nucleotides, the CDR3 is TGTGCCAGCAGGAGTGGCTCGCGGAGACACGAGCAGTACTTC. It encodes CASRSGSRRHEQYF.

CDR3 sequence: CAWSVTAFSSYEQYF. In nucleotides, the CDR3 is TGTGCCTGGAGTGTAACTGCCTTCTCCTCCTACGAGCAGTACTTC. V and J are TRBV30 and TRBJ2-7, with D unresolved. Per germline, CDR1 GTSNPN and CDR2 SVGIG (reference sequence). The CDR3 is 15 amino acids. Trimming left V 0 bases short and J 0 bases short, with 12 bases between.

The V and J genes are TRBV7-3 and TRBJ1-1; no clear D. CDR3 size: 14 residues. V gave up 3 bases and J gave up 2 bases, with 10 bases separating them. Germline CDR1 reads SGHTA; CDR2 reads FQGTGA. In DNA, the CDR3 is TGTGCCAGCAGCTTGGCGGGTTACAACACTGAAGCTTTCTTT. Translating it yields CASSLAGYNTEAFF.

The CDR3 spells CASIHSSLNTEAFF. In DNA form, the CDR3 reads TGTGCCAGCATTCACAGTTCATTGAACACTGAAGCTTTCTTT. This chain connects TRBV28 to TRBJ1-1; D gene ambiguous. The V gene lost 7 bases and the J gene lost 0 bases, with 12 bases spanning the gap. The CDR3 totals 14 residues. CDR1 is MDHEN and CDR2 is SYDVKM in the germline V gene.

The gene calls are TRBV5-1 and TRBJ1-1, with 7 bases aligning to TRBD1. Trimming removed 4 bases from V and 0 bases from J; junction bases left unmatched: 3. Germline CDR1 reads SGHRS; CDR2 reads YFSETQ. This CDR3 has 14 amino acids. The CDR3 bases are TGCGCCAGCAGCACAGGGGCAATGAACACTGAAGCTTTCTTT. Translating it yields CASSTGAMNTEAFF.

The chain couples TRBV14 to TRBJ1-3, with 7 bases identical to TRBD1. V lost 5 bases, J lost 7 bases, and 5 bases stayed unmatched. The length of the CDR3 is 13 residues. Germline CDR1 SGHDN, CDR2 FVKESK. CDR3 DNA: TGTGCCAGCAGCGAGACAGGGTTCAACACCATATATTTT. Its protein product is CASSETGFNTIYF. Full variable domain (rest looked up from reference TRBV14 and TRBJ1-3): EAGVTQFPSHSVIEKGQTVTLRCDPISGHDNLYWYRRVMGKEIKFLLHFVKESKQDESGMPNNRFLAERTGGTYSTLKVQPAELEDSGVYFCASSETGFNTIYFGEGSWLTVV.

For this clone: The sample holds other DNA sequences that translate to the same CDR3. J is TRBJ2-7 and V is TRBV5-4; no clear D gene. The V end was cut by 4 bases, the J end by 3 bases, with 8 bases between. The CDR3 is 12 amino acids. Germline CDR1 and CDR2: SGHNT and YYREEE (reference sequence). In nucleotides, the CDR3 is TGTGCCAGCAGCACGTCGGGCTACGAGCAGTACTTC. Amino acid sequence: CASSTSGYEQYF.

The rearrangement joins TRBV4-2 to TRBJ2-1, with a tentative D call TRBD2 (5 bases). Germline-derived CDR1 and CDR2 are LGHNA and YNFKEQ. This CDR3 contains 13 residues. V was shortened by 6 bases and J by 4 bases, with 10 bases between the two germline ends. The CDR3 sequence is CASRQSGYNEQFF. CDR3 DNA sequence: TGTGCCAGCAGGCAGAGCGGTTACAATGAGCAGTTCTTC.

The chain uses TRBV28 and TRBJ2-6; 7 bases align to TRBD2. Germline loops: CDR1 MDHEN, CDR2 SYDVKM. The CDR3 extends over 18 amino acids. The V gene end was trimmed by 3 bases and the J gene end by 4 bases; junction bases not matched to a gene: 12. The CDR3 DNA reads TGTGCCAGCAGTTTCCCTATTTTGGGGGGGATGGGGGCCAACGTCCTGACTTTC. This gives the protein CASSFPILGGMGANVLTF.

The chain couples TRBV6-1 to TRBJ2-3; a weak D match, TRBD1 (6 bases). The CDR3 spans 18 residues. The V end lost 2 bases, the J end lost 0 bases, and 18 bases lay between the germline ends. Germline-derived CDR1 and CDR2 are MNHNS and SASEGT. CDR3: CASSEQVQGPFSTDTQYF. The CDR3 DNA is TGTGCCAGCAGTGAACAGGTACAGGGACCCTTTAGCACAGATACGCAGTATTTT.

The genes are TRBV18 and TRBJ2-2; D may be TRBD1 (7 bases). There are 17 residues in the CDR3. Germline lookup yields CDR1 KGHSH and CDR2 LQKENI. Trimming took 1 base from V and 3 from J, leaving 15 bases between them. CDR3 sequence (DNA): TGTGCCAGCTCACCACTTGCGGGGACAGACTACACCGGGGAGCTGTTTTTT. Protein product: CASSPLAGTDYTGELFF.

This clone was seen more than once but under ten times. This chain uses TRBV5-1 with TRBJ2-1; 8 bases align to TRBD1. This CDR3 has 16 residues. Unmatched junction bases numbered 8, after V lost 0 bases and J lost 6 bases. Germline V lookup: CDR1 SGHRS, CDR2 YFSETQ. The CDR3 DNA reads TGCGCCAGCAGCTTGGGGACAGGGAATATTCGCAATGAGCAGTTCTTC. It translates to CASSLGTGNIRNEQFF.

The chain employs TRBV19 and TRBJ2-3; 16 bases line up with TRBD2. The CDR3 is made up of 18 amino acids. The V and J ends lost 3 bases and 5 bases, in that order; junction bases with no gene match: 8. CDR1 is LNHDA and CDR2 is SQIVND in the germline V gene (reference sequence). CDR3 DNA sequence: TGTGCCAGTAGTATGGGACTAGCGGGGGGGCCGTCCGGAGATACGCAGTATTTT. Its protein is CASSMGLAGGPSGDTQYF.

V is TRBV5-6 and J is TRBJ1-3, with D maybe TRBD1 (6 bases). Germline CDR1 and CDR2: SGHDT and YYEEEE. V lost 2 bases to trimming and J lost 1 base, with 7 bases between them. The CDR3 has 14 residues. This CDR3 is CASSLGGSGNTIYF. CDR3 sequence (DNA): TGTGCCAGCAGCTTAGGGGGATCTGGAAACACCATATATTTT. Variable domain in full (rest from reference TRBV5-6 and TRBJ1-3): DAGVTQSPTHLIKTRGQQVTLRCSPKSGHDTVSWYQQALGQGPQFIFQYYEEEERQRGNFPDRFSGHQFPNYSSELNVNALLLGDSALYLCASSLGGSGNTIYFGEGSWLTVV.

J is TRBJ1-5 and V is TRBV28; tentatively, D is TRBD1 (6 bases). This CDR3 spans 17 amino acids. Germline assignment: CDR1 MDHEN and CDR2 SYDVKM. V was trimmed by 5 bases and J by 0 bases, leaving 17 bases between them. As DNA, the CDR3 is TGTGCCAGCAGTCCTCCGGGACACGTCTTTAGCAATCAGCCCCAGCATTTT. Its protein is CASSPPGHVFSNQPQHF.

The V gene is TRBV18, the J gene TRBJ2-1; D is perhaps TRBD1 (6 bases). The CDR3 is 16 amino acids. Germline CDR1 is KGHSH and CDR2 is LQKENI. The V end was cut by 3 bases, the J end by 0 bases, with 12 bases between. The CDR3 DNA reads TGTGCCAGCTCACCGAAACAGGGAAGCTCCTACAATGAGCAGTTCTTC. This codes for CASSPKQGSSYNEQFF.